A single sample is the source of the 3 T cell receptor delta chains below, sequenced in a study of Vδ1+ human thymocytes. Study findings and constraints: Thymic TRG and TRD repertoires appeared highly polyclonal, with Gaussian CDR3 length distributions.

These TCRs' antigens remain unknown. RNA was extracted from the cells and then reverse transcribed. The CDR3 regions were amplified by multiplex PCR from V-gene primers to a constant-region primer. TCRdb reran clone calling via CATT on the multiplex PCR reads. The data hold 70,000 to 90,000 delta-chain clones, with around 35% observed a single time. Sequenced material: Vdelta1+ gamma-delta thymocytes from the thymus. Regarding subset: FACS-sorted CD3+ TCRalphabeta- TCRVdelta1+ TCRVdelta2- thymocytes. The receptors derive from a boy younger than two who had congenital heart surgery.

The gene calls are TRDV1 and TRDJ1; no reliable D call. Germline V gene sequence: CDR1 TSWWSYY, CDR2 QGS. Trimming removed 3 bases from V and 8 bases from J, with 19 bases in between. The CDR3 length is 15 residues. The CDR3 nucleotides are TGTGCTCTTGGGGACCCTCCCCCTTTCCCCGCCAAACTCATCTTT. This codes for CALGDPPPFPAKLIF.

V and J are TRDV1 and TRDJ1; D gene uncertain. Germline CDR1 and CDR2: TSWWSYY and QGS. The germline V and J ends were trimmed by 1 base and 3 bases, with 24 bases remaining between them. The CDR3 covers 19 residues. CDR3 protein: CALGEPAPSGRRCPDKLIF. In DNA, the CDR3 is TGTGCTCTTGGGGAACCAGCCCCCTCCGGGAGAAGATGCCCCGATAAACTCATCTTT.

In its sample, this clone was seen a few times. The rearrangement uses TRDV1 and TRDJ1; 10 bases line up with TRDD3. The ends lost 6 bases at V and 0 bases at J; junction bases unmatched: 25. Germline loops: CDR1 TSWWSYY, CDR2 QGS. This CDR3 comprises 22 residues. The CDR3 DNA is TGTGCTCTTGGAGATTGGGGACCAATACCCTGGGGGATAAGACGGTACACCGATAAACTCATCTTT. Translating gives CALGDWGPIPWGIRRYTDKLIF.